This is a list of T cell receptor beta chains from one sample in a study of T cell changes during pregnancy in multiple sclerosis. TCRdb's copy holds only in-frame clones and misses some; the assay was immunoSEQ multiplex PCR. Of fewer than 60,000 clones listed, more than 90% were seen once; the top ten hold approximately 1.1%. The sequencing here drew on peripheral blood, taken after pregnancy. The receptors originated from a female donor in good health, enrolled as a control in a pregnancy study. The CDR3 runs from the conserved cysteine through the conserved F or W.

J gene | V gene | CDR3 protein
TRBJ1-1 | TRBV5-4 | CASSTPITTGWTEAFF
TRBJ2-7 | TRBV5-6 | CASSSQDRYYEQYF
TRBJ2-7 | TRBV9 | CASSVGQGPYEQYF
TRBJ2-1 | TRBV6-4 | CASSQGQGANNEQFF
TRBJ1-2 | TRBV19 | CASRRIDRERRGYTF
TRBJ1-1 | TRBV27 | CASRKLQGGGTEAFF
TRBJ2-7 | TRBV6-6 | CASRGTGGEQYF
TRBJ2-7 | TRBV6-6 | CASSYSGAGAYEQYF
TRBJ1-5 | TRBV18 | CASSPGQGGANQPQHF
TRBJ2-4 | TRBV29-1 | CSVRELGKNIQYF
TRBJ2-5 | TRBV7-7 | CASSSLAQETQYF
TRBJ1-6 | TRBV4-2 | CASSQDKAVRGHLHSPLHF
TRBJ1-2 | TRBV5-6 | CASSFRRGSTF
TRBJ1-1 | TRBV7-2 | CASSVTVWNTEAFF
TRBJ1-6 | TRBV7-9 | CASSYPNQNSPLHF
TRBJ2-7 | TRBV5-1 | CASSLVRQGDHEQYF
TRBJ2-7 | TRBV5-1 | CASSFGTDSYEQYF
TRBJ2-7 | TRBV6-1 | CASSEGWWGKYF
TRBJ2-1 | TRBV7-9 | CASNPRGGVPSSYNEQFF
TRBJ1-1 | TRBV28 | CASSLGGRTEAFF
TRBJ1-5 | TRBV7-2 | CASSVSPGQGRPQHF
TRBJ2-7 | TRBV14 | CASSHHRGGGGSSYEQYF
TRBJ1-5 | TRBV4-3 | CASSPRTGEQPQHF
TRBJ1-6 | TRBV4-1 | CASSQDPPTGAYSYNSPLHF
- | TRBV5-1 | CASSLNPGQGYEQYF
TRBJ1-1 | TRBV5-1 | CASSLGDIRTEAFF
TRBJ1-3 | TRBV28 | CASHSTGNTIYF
TRBJ1-2 | TRBV2 | CASGVQGIGYTF
TRBJ2-2 | TRBV6-5 | CASRSDNTGELFF
TRBJ1-2 | TRBV18 | CASSPSERTNYGYTF
TRBJ2-2 | TRBV7-9 | CASSPIQGAAGELFF
TRBJ2-2 | TRBV25-1 | CASSAVLSGQKNTGELFF
TRBJ2-2 | TRBV15 | CATSHGGDHTGELFF
TRBJ2-7 | TRBV11-2 | CASSLDSGVAYEQYF
TRBJ1-5 | TRBV30 | CAWSVGQGRHF
TRBJ2-1 | TRBV6-5 | CASSTPTQGYNEQFF
TRBJ2-1 | TRBV27 | CASSLRRTSGGYNEQFF
TRBJ2-6 | TRBV6-1 | CASSESGANVLTF
TRBJ2-7 | TRBV7-2 | CASSNQGHEQYF
TRBJ2-7 | TRBV28 | CASSSGAYEQYF
TRBJ1-2 | TRBV11-2 | CASSLAQGGYTF
TRBJ1-6 | TRBV4-2 | CASSQAWSEAASPLHF
TRBJ2-1 | TRBV4-1 | CASSLSILRDRDHEQFF
TRBJ2-3 | TRBV19 | CASSVETSTDTQYF
TRBJ1-2 | TRBV7-2 | CASSFRQGGEGYTF
TRBJ1-2 | TRBV9 | CASSPAAQMSYGYTF
TRBJ1-1 | TRBV5-1 | CASSFDRGTTEAFF
TRBJ2-7 | TRBV18 | CASSPLASSNYEQYF
TRBJ1-2 | TRBV7-2 | CASSLHRTGGVGYTF
TRBJ2-1 | TRBV4-1 | CASSPIAGGYNEQFF
TRBJ1-1 | TRBV19 | CASSIVQGGTEAFF
TRBJ2-7 | TRBV11-2 | CASSLELSSYEQYF
TRBJ2-5 | TRBV5-5 | CASSLGAEETQYF
TRBJ2-7 | TRBV6-5 | CASSEVGVIDEQYF
TRBJ1-4 | TRBV18 | CASSPLLSGTGPEKLFF